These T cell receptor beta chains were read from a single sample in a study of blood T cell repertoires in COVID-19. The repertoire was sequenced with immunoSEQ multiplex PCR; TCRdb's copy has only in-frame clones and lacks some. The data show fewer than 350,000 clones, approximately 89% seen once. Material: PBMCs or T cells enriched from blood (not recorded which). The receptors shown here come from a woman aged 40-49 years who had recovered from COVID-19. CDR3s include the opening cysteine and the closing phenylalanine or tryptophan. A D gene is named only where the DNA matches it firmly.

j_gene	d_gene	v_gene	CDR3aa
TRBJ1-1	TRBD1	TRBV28	CASSLFGTANTEAFF
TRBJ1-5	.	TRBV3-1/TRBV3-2	CASSQSTVVQPQHF
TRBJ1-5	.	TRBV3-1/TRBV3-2	CASSQDLNGQGNQPQHF
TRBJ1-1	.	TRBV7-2	CASSLAMWGPDTEAFF
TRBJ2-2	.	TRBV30	CAWSVRGNGELFF
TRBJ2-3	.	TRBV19	CASCPGSNRRTDTQYF
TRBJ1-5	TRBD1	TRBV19	CASGQGSQPQHF
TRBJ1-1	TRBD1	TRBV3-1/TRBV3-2	CASSPVKRQGREAFF
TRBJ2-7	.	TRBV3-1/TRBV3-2	CASSPRGPYEQYF
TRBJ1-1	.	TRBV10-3	CAISESVGDTTEAFF
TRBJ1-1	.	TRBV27	CASSEQGRTEAFF
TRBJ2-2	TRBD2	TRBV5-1	CASSLALAVNTGELFF
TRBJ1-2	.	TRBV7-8	CASSGGAVTYTF
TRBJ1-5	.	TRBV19	CASSSPGTFQPQHF
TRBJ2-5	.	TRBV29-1	CSVALSEPPQGSSETQYF
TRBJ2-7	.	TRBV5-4	CASSLDRPTTYEQYF
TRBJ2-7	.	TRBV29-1	CSVEGFRGDEQYF
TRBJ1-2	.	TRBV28	CASSPTNYGYTF
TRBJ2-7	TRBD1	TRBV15	CATSRDRDSSLEQYF
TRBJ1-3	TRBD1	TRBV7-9	CASSDRDRDSGNTIYF
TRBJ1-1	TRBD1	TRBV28	CASSLPGGGTEAFF
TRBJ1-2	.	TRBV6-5	CASVGGDYGYTF
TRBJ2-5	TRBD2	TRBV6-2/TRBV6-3	CASSGLAGGRYQETQYF
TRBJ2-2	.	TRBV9	CASGTVPGVGELFF